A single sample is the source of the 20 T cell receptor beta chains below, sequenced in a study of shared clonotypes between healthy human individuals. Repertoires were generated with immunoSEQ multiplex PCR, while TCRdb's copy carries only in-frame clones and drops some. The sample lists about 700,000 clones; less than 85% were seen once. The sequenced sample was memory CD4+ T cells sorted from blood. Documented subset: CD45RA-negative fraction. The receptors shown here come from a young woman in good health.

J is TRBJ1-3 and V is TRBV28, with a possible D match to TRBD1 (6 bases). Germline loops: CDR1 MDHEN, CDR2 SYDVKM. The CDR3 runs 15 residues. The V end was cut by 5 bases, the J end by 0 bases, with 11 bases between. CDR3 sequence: CASSPDRHSGNTIYF. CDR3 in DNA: TGTGCCAGCAGTCCCGACAGGCACTCTGGAAACACCATATATTTT.

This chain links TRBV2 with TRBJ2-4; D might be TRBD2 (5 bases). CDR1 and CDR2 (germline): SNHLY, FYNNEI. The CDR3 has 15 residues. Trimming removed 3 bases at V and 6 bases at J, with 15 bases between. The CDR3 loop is CASSERGAGRNIQYF. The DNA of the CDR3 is TGTGCCAGCAGTGAGCGAGGTGCGGGTCGAAACATTCAGTACTTC.

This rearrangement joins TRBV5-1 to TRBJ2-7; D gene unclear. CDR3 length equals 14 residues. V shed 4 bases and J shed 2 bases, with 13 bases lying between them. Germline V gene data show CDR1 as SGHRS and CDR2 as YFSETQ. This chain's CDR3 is CASSPAQNPYEQYF. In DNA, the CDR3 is TGCGCCAGCAGCCCCGCCCAGAACCCCTACGAGCAGTACTTC.

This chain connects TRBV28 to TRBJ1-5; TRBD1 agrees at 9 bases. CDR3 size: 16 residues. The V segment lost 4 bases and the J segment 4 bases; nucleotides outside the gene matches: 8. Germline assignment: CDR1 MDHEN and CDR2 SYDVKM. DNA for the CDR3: TGTGCCAGCAGTTCAAGGACAGGGGAGCGAAATCAGCCCCAGCATTTT. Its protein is CASSSRTGERNQPQHF.

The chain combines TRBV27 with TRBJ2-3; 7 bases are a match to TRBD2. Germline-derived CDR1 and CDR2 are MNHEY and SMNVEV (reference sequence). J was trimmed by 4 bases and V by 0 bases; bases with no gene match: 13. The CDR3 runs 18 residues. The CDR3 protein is CASSLSGVGGRRSDTQYF. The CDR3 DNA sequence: TGTGCCAGCAGTTTATCTGGGGTAGGCGGGAGACGTTCAGATACGCAGTATTTT.

This chain's CDR3 is CASSSPHRGSNTGELFF. DNA for the CDR3: TGTGCCAGCAGCTCGCCTCACAGGGGTTCGAACACCGGGGAGCTGTTTTTT. The chain is built from TRBV11-2 and TRBJ2-2; 7 bases align to TRBD1. Germline loops: CDR1 SGHAT, CDR2 FQNNGV. The CDR3 has 17 residues. Losses at the gene ends were 4 bases for V and 0 bases for J; bases not matched to a gene: 8.

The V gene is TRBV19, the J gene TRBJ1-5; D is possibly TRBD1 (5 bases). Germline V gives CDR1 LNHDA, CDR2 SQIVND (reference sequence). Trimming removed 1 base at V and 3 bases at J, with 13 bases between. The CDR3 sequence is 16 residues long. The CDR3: CASSIGSGTANQPQHF. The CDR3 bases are TGTGCCAGTAGTATAGGTTCCGGGACTGCCAATCAGCCCCAGCATTTT.

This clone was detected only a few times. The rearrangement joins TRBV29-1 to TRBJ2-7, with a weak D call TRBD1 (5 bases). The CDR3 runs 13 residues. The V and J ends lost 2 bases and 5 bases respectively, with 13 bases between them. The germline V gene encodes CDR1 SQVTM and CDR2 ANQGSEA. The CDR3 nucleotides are TGCAGCGTTGAATTTCAGGGAACCGACGAGCAGTACTTC. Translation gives CSVEFQGTDEQYF.

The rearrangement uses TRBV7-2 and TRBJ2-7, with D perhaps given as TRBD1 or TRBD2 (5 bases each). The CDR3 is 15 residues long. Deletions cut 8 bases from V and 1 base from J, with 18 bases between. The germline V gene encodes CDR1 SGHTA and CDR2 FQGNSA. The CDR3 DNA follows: TGTGCCAGCTCCACAGGTGCTAGCAGGTCCTACGAGCAGTACTTC. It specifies CASSTGASRSYEQYF.

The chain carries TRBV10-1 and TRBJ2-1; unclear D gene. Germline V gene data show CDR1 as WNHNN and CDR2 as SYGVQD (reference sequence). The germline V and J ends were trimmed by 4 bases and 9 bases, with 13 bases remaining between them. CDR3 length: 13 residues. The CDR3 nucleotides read TGCGCCAGCAGTGGCCGGGCCAAGGGTGAGCAGTTCTTC. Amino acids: CASSGRAKGEQFF.

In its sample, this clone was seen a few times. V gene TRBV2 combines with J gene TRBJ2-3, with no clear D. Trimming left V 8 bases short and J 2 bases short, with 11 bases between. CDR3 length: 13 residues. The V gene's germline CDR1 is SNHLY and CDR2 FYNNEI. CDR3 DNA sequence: TGTGCCAGCTCGGGCAGTAACACAGATACGCAGTATTTT. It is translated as CASSGSNTDTQYF.

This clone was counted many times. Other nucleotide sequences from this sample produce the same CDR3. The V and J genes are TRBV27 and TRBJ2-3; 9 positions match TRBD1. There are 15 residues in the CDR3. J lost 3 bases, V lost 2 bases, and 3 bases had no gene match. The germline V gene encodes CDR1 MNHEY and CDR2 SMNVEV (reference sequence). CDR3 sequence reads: CASSLRGTGTDTQYF. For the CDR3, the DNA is TGTGCCAGCAGTTTAAGGGGGACAGGGACAGATACGCAGTATTTT.

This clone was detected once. CDR3 nucleotide sequence: TGTGCCAGCAGCTTTTTTGAAGACAATGAGCAGTTCTTC. Its protein product is CASSFFEDNEQFF. This sequence joins TRBV7-9 and TRBJ2-1; D remains unclear. Trimming took off 3 bases at V and 5 bases at J, with 8 bases between the two ends. Germline values: CDR1 SEHNR, CDR2 FQNEAQ (reference sequence). The CDR3 contains 13 residues.

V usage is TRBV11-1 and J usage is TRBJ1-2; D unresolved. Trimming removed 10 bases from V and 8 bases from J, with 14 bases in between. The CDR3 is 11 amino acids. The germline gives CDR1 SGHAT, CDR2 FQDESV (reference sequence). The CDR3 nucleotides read TGTGCCACCGCGGATCGAGAGGGCTACACCTTC. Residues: CATADREGYTF.

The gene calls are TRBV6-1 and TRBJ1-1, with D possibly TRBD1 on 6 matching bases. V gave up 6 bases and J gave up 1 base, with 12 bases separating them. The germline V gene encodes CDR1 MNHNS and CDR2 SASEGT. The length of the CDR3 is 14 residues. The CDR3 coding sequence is TGTGCCAGCAGAGTCACGGGGGCGAACACTGAAGCTTTCTTT. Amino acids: CASRVTGANTEAFF.

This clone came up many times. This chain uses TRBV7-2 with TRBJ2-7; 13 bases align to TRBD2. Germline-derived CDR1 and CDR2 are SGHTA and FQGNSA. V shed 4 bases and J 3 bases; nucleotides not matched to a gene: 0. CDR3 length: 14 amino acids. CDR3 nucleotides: TGTGCCAGCAGCTGGACTAGCGGGAGCTACGAGCAGTACTTC. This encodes CASSWTSGSYEQYF.

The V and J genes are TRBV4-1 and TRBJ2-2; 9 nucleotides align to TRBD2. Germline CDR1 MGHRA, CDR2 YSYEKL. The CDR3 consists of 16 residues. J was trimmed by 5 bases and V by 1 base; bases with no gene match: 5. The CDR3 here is CASSQAAGGDTGELFF. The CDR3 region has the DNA TGCGCCAGCAGCCAAGCGGCGGGAGGGGATACCGGGGAGCTGTTTTTT.

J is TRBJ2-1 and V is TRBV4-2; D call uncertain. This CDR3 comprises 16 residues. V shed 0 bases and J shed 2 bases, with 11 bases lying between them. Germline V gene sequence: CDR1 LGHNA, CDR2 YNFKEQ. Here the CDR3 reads CASSQDPGGAYNEQFF. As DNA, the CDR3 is TGTGCCAGCAGCCAAGATCCGGGTGGTGCCTACAATGAGCAGTTCTTC.

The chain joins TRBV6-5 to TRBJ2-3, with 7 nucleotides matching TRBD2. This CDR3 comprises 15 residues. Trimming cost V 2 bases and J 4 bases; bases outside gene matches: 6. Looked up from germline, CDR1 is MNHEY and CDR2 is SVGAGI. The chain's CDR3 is CASSYDVGGADTQYF. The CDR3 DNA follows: TGTGCCAGCAGTTACGACGTGGGAGGGGCAGATACGCAGTATTTT.

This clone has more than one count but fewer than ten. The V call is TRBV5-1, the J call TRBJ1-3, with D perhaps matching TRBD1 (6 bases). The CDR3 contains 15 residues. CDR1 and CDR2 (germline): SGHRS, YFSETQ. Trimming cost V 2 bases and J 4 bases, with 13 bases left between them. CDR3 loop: CASSFSGALGNTIYF. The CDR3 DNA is TGCGCCAGCAGCTTTTCAGGGGCGCTGGGAAACACCATATATTTT. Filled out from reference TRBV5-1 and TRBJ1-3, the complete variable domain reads KAGVTQTPRYLIKTRGQQVTLSCSPISGHRSVSWYQQTPGQGLQFLFEYFSETQRNKGNFPGRFSGRQFSNSRSEMNVSTLELGDSALYLCASSFSGALGNTIYFGEGSWLTVV.